This TCR beta chain was identified during a study of T-cell reconstitution after alpha-beta-depleted transplantation in children. This clonotype has a count of ten or more. TCRbeta library construction was performed incorporating unique molecular identifiers. TCRdb re-called the PCR reads with MiXCR, one entry per CDR3 protein. The data show approximately 200,000 distinct CDR3 sequences, roughly 15% seen once. Sequencing was performed on PBMCs from the stem cell graft donor, taken from the stem cell graft. The sequence derives from a human donor who donated a stem cell graft to a child with acute lymphoblastic leukemia.

For the CDR3, the DNA is TGTGCCAGCAGTCCAAGACTAGCGGTAAACATTCAGTACTTC. Encoded protein: CASSPRLAVNIQYF. This rearrangement joins TRBV12-3 or TRBV12-4 to TRBJ2-4; 9 positions match TRBD2. CDR3 length: 14 residues. The J segment lost 6 bases and the V segment lost 5 bases, leaving 5 bases of the junction unmatched.